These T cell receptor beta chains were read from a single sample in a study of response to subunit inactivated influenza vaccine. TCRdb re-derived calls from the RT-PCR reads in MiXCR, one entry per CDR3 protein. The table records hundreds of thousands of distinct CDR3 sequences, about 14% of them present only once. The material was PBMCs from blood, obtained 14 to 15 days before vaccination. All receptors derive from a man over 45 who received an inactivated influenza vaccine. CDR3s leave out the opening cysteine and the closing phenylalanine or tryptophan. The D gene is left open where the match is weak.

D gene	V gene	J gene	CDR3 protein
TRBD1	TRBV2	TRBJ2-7	ASRGTDFLEQY
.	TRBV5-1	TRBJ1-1	ASSPYKDTEAF
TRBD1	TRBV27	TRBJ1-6	ASSLQGQSLH
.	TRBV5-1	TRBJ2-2	ASSLAIGSNTGELF
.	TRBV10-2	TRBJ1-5	ASRARGMGNQPQH
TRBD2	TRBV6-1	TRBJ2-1	ASSPRESGNEQF
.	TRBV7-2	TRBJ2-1	ASSLDAQGGYNEQF
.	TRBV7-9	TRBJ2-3	ASSLAGVSTDTQY
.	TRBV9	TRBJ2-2	ASSVAGLPTGELF
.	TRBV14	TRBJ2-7	ASSQDSRGTASRGASYEQY
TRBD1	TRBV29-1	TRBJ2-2	SVLQGANGELF
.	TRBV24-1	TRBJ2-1	ATSDLSGGDEQF
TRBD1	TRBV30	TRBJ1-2	AWSLNRGQGYT
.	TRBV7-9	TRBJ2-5	ASSYPVYQETQY
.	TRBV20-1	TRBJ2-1	SARTGLSSYNEQF
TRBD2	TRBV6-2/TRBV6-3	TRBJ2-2	ASSLPGLAGKITGELF
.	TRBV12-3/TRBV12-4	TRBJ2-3	ASSLASGKVGSTDTQY
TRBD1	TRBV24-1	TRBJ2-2	ATSDPGQGTGELF
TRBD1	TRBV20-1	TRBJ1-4	SAGGAGEKLF
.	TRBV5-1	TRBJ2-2	ASSPRQDNTGELF
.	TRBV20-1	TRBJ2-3	SALGVYSTDTQY
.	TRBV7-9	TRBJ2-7	ASSKNRKSSYEQY
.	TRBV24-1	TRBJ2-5	ATSPGQKVQETQY
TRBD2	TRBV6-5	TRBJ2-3	ASSYLLLAGSTDTQY
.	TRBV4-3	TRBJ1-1	ASSQATGLVTEAF
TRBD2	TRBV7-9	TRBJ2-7	ASSFLAAYEQY
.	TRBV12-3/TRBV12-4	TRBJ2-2	ASSLRLRTGELF
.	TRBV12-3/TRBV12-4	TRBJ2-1	ASSRWRDRNNEQF
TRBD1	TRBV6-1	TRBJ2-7	ASSRGQGGHEQY
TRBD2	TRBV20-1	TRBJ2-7	SASQREATYEQY
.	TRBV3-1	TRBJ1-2	ASSQDYQSSSGHT
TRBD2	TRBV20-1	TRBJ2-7	SALVLAGGSEQY
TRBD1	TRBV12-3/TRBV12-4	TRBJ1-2	ASSLGDSGSYGYT
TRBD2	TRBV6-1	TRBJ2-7	ASSLRLAGGSSSYEQY
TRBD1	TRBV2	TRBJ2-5	ASSALDRGQAETQY
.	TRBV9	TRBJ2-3	ASSVAQGSTDTQY